This TCR beta chain was found in a study of blood T cell repertoires in COVID-19. Study-wide background: Whether acute or convalescent, the COVID-19 samples came from the United States, Italy and Spain. T cells, B-cell-depleted T cells, or PBMCs supplied cDNA or gDNA.

The germline gives CDR1 KGHSH, CDR2 LQKENI. The CDR3 loop spans 15 amino acids. The V gene end was trimmed by 3 bases and the J gene end by 4 bases; junction bases not matched to a gene: 3. In the study's own analysis: Cell counts per sample came from amplifying reference gene primers. TCRdb's copy holds only in-frame clones and misses some; the assay was immunoSEQ multiplex PCR. V, J and clone size are those of that table, while D and trimming were read from the DNA. Counted here are around 150,000 clones, around 83% occurring once; the ten biggest clones make up approximately 1%. The chain recombines TRBV18 with TRBJ1-2; TRBD1 matches at 12 bases. The TCR sequence derives from a man aged 35-49 years with acute or convalescent COVID-19. Sequencing used peripheral blood. CDR3 DNA sequence: TGTGCCAGCTCACCTGGGACAGGGGGCCTCTATGGCTACACCTTC. It translates to CASSPGTGGLYGYTF.